This T cell receptor (beta chain) comes out of a study of Ad26.COV2.S vaccination and SARS-CoV-2 variants. V shed 6 bases and J shed 9 bases, with 9 bases lying between them. Per germline, CDR1 LGHNA and CDR2 YNFKEQ. The CDR3 length is 11 residues. Measured with immunoSEQ multiplex PCR; TCRdb has only the in-frame clones, and not every one. The table records more than 300,000 clones, about 86% of them present only once. The treatment denotes: 15 to 20 received Ad26.COV2.S at low or high dose, single or two shots; several received placebo; per-sample allocation not given. The investigators took samples on day 63 after the first vaccine or placebo injection.

The V call is TRBV4-2, the J call TRBJ2-1; no firm D call. The clonotype was recovered from a person aged 18-65 years who received the Ad26.COV2.S COVID-19 vaccine or a placebo. The starting material was peripheral blood, obtained in a trial of Ad26.COV2.S vaccine versus placebo. CDR3 DNA: TGTGCCAGCAGTTCTTGGGGTGAGCAGTTCTTC. Its protein product is CASSSWGEQFF.